Detailed here is one T cell receptor (beta chain). Its antigen is not known. This sample is part of a study of T cell clonotyping in hematopoietic cell transplantation. Findings of the study overall: No sorting was done, leaving CD4 and CD8 contributions mixed. After transplant, recipient diversity fell while pathologically expanded clonotypes grew through day 180. Higher Inverse Simpson Index values in graft donor and pretransplant recipient predicted broader posttransplant TCR diversity.

Recipients were bled about 28 days pretransplant and at posttransplant days 30, 100, 180. The protocol was immunoSEQ multiplex PCR, while the TCRdb copy is restricted to in-frame clones and leaves out a portion. The data contain about 9,600 clones, around four fifths of them seen just once; the ten biggest clones take up 8.5%. The germline V gene has CDR1 SNHLY and CDR2 FYNNEI. The CDR3 sequence is 11 residues long. Sequences were derived from PBMCs, sampled 30 days after allogeneic stem cell transplant. This chain connects TRBV2 to TRBJ2-7; D remains unclear. The TCR originated in a female patient aged 40-50 years who had an allogeneic stem cell transplant from a related donor, so T cells may come from the graft donor. Some clones in this sample may be carry-over from other donors' samples. CDR3 in amino acids: CAGVSSYEQYF. The CDR3 DNA follows: TGTGCAGGCGTGAGCTCCTACGAGCAGTACTTC.